This T cell receptor (beta chain) came from a study of response to subunit inactivated influenza vaccine. V was shortened by 4 bases and J by 3 bases, with 7 bases between the two germline ends. The germline V gene encodes CDR1 PRHDT and CDR2 FYEKMQ (reference sequence). The CDR3 is made up of 12 amino acids. This clonotype was seen more than once but under ten times. Its antigen remains unknown. TCRdb re-derived calls from the RT-PCR reads in MiXCR, one entry per CDR3 protein. Of roughly 700,000 distinct CDR3 sequences detected, more than 15% appear once; the ten largest clones hold 11%. Study observations and caveats: Authors suggested each seasonal influenza vaccination recruits few new T cells.

This chain uses TRBV13 with TRBJ2-7; D not certain. The source is a man in his fifties or sixties who received an inactivated influenza vaccine. Specimen: PBMCs from blood, collected about 11 days after vaccination. The CDR3 protein is CASSSYNYEQYF. In DNA form, the CDR3 reads TGTGCCAGCAGCTCATACAACTACGAGCAGTACTTC. Variable domain in full (rest from reference TRBV13 and TRBJ2-7): AAGVIQSPRHLIKEKRETATLKCYPIPRHDTVYWYQQGPGQDPQFLISFYEKMQSDKGSIPDRFSAQQFSDYHSELNMSSLELGDSALYFCASSSYNYEQYFGPGTRLTVT.